Listed below are T cell receptor beta chains from one sample, sequenced in a study of cytomegalovirus exposure and HLA in healthy donors. Sequencing was performed with immunoSEQ multiplex PCR; in TCRdb, only in-frame clones are kept and a portion is missing. The sample has 100,000 to 150,000 clones, more than 70% seen once. Sequencing was performed on PBMCs. These receptor sequences come from a woman aged 55-75 years in good health and CMV-seronegative. CDR3s include the opening cysteine and the closing phenylalanine or tryptophan. The order of the fields is J gene, V gene, CDR3 length, CDR3 protein.

TRBJ2-5 TRBV4-2 22 CASSPYGARARGLAGLMVSQYF
TRBJ1-2 TRBV15 14 CATSRDNRGTGYTF
TRBJ1-1 TRBV28 14 CAVKGVLGGTEAFF
TRBJ1-2 TRBV28 14 CASSFAAVNYGYTF
TRBJ1-3 TRBV10-3 15 CAISAPGGSGNTIYF
TRBJ1-5 TRBV19 18 CASSIGGDRAVSNQPQHF
TRBJ2-7 TRBV29-1 14 CSAIPGTRAYEQYF
TRBJ1-1 TRBV21-1 18 CASSKVRTGGWMNTEAFF
TRBJ2-3 TRBV2 16 CASSERPSGAADTQYF
TRBJ2-6 TRBV2 15 CASSDRQAGANVLTF
TRBJ2-1 TRBV4-1 15 CASSPGGLAGVEQFF
TRBJ2-3 TRBV5-4 17 CASSPLPSSGGRGTQYF
TRBJ2-7 TRBV18 15 CASSPIKQGASEQYF
TRBJ1-1 TRBV6-1 15 CASSADRLLNTEAFF
TRBJ2-1 TRBV4-1 16 CASSPRGGAVSDEQFF
TRBJ2-3 TRBV27 13 CASSLSSADTQYF
TRBJ1-2 TRBV6-5 14 CASSYTGGGDGYTF
TRBJ2-7 TRBV6-5 15 CASTAGGASSYEQYF
TRBJ1-2 TRBV29-1 11 CSAQGGVDYTF
TRBJ1-1 TRBV4-1 15 CASSHPAGQNTEAFF
TRBJ1-1 TRBV10-3 14 CAIRTGTAKTEAFF
TRBJ2-7 TRBV9 15 CASSPGRISSYEQYF
TRBJ2-4 TRBV7-9 16 CASSRGAAGGWDIQYF
TRBJ2-2 TRBV7-7 16 CASSPNTIANTGELFF
TRBJ2-6 TRBV27 16 CASSGQGRAGANVLTF
TRBJ1-5 TRBV7-3 18 CASRETGTGSGRNQPQHF
TRBJ1-2 TRBV11-2 15 CASFWRRGANYGYTF
TRBJ2-2 TRBV28 15 CASSYGGGGPGELFF
TRBJ2-6 TRBV15 17 CATSREQGATGANVLTF
TRBJ1-4 TRBV9 14 CASSAYSDGEKLFF
TRBJ2-3 TRBV15 16 CATSRTEAVETDTQYF
TRBJ2-2 TRBV7-8 17 CASSPLRTSGSVGELFF
TRBJ1-5 TRBV23-1 15 CASSSPGQVEQPQHF
TRBJ2-5 TRBV28 14 CASSWDRGGETQYF
TRBJ1-5 TRBV27 14 CASNQAGRGQPQHF
TRBJ1-2 TRBV19 12 CASSSTGVSYTF
TRBJ2-6 TRBV7-9 18 CASSLAAKVSVWASVLTF
TRBJ1-1 TRBV6-1 16 CASSARTGPMNTEAFF
TRBJ1-1 TRBV5-6 14 CASRLDRMNTEAFF
TRBJ1-1 TRBV6-1 16 CASSEAIRVVRAEAFF
TRBJ1-4 TRBV7-9 15 CSSSKAGQGNEKLFF
TRBJ2-1 TRBV27 15 CASSLWAGGRDEQFF
TRBJ2-3 TRBV7-9 14 CASSLGASTDTQYF
TRBJ1-6 TRBV5-5 19 CASSLLVDTGDLYNSPLHF
TRBJ2-3 TRBV5-1 14 CASSADTVEDTQYF
TRBJ2-1 TRBV28 17 CASSFRTSGNSYNEQFF
TRBJ2-5 TRBV6-1 15 CASRVTGMGWETQYF
TRBJ1-2 TRBV5-8 15 CASSLPTGYYIGYTF
TRBJ1-1 TRBV20-1 11 CSKGQGREAFF
TRBJ2-1 TRBV7-3 15 CASSSHGGRNNEQFF
TRBJ1-5 TRBV28 13 CASSLRTNQPQHF
TRBJ1-1 TRBV7-6 15 CASTEAGGRGTEAFF
TRBJ1-1 TRBV4-1 17 CASSPLTKGGLGTEAFF
TRBJ2-5 TRBV11-2 16 CASSPTSGPPQETQYF
TRBJ1-2 TRBV5-1 15 CASSPRADRPLGYTF
TRBJ2-2 TRBV29-1 14 CSVVAGGVVGELFF
TRBJ2-7 TRBV7-9 16 CASSPQGVAGIYEQYF